The 2 T cell receptor beta chains below all came from one sample that was sequenced in a study of blood T cell repertoires in COVID-19. Only in-frame clones appear in the TCRdb table, and some are missing; sequencing was by immunoSEQ multiplex PCR. Among approximately 190,000 clones listed, over 75% were seen once. The sequencing sample was made of peripheral blood. All receptors derive from a woman aged 40 to 50 who had recovered from COVID-19.

J is TRBJ2-7 and V is TRBV7-2, with D perhaps matching TRBD2 (6 bases). The CDR3 has 14 amino acids. V lost 4 bases and J lost 2, with 12 bases in between. From germline, CDR1 is SGHTA and CDR2 FQGNSA. CDR3 in DNA: TGTGCCAGCAGCTCGCGGACGGGGGCCTACGAGCAGTACTTC. Its translation is CASSSRTGAYEQYF.

About this clone: With a much larger clone just one base away, this may be a read error. The same CDR3 is also encoded by other DNA sequences in this sample. This chain links TRBV6-5 with TRBJ1-5; D might be TRBD1 (6 bases). This CDR3 has 14 amino acids. V dropped 1 base and J dropped 5 bases, with 9 bases sitting between them. CDR1 MNHEY and CDR2 SVGAGI come from the germline V gene. CDR3 amino acids: CASSYLGGDQPQHF. The CDR3 DNA reads TGTGCCAGCAGTTACTTAGGGGGGGATCAGCCCCAGCATTTT.